The clone carrying this T cell receptor (beta chain) was observed a few times. TCRdb re-derived calls from the RT-PCR reads in MiXCR, one entry per CDR3 protein. The sample carries around 200,000 distinct CDR3 sequences, nearly 9.5% recorded once. V lost 0 bases and J lost 1, with 12 bases in between. CDR3 size: 17 residues. Looked up from germline, CDR1 is LNHNV and CDR2 is YYDKDF (reference sequence). This entry comes from a study of response to subunit inactivated influenza vaccine. The clonotype was recovered from a man aged 50-59 years who received an inactivated influenza vaccine. This chain connects TRBV15 to TRBJ2-2; D might be TRBD1 (6 bases). The sample here was non-naive T cells sorted from PBMCs, taken on the day of vaccination. The CDR3 region has the DNA TGTGCCACCAGCAGAGATCAAACAGGGAGGAACACCGGGGAGCTGTTTTTT. It translates to CATSRDQTGRNTGELFF.